This T cell receptor beta chain was captured by sequencing in a study of T cells in Graves' hyperthyroidism and ophthalmopathy. Findings and limits, study-wide: Most expanded thyroid clonotypes above 0.001 also appeared in blood.

This clonotype was counted ten times or more. What it recognizes is unknown. V dropped 5 bases and J dropped 5 bases, with 13 bases sitting between them. This CDR3 spans 13 amino acids. Germline CDR1 reads SGHRS; CDR2 reads YFSETQ. Amplification of TCR beta CDR3 regions was performed using RNA transcripts as template. A first-round RT-PCR of the TCR CDR3 used the HTBI primer set. TCRdb re-called the multiplex PCR reads through MiXCR, storing one row per CDR3 protein. The sample consists of about 280,000 distinct CDR3 sequences, under 30% of them appearing once. Sequencing was carried out using blood. The chain uses TRBV5-1 and TRBJ2-5, with D uncertain. The origin of this receptor is a man aged 35 to 55 with Graves' hyperthyroidism that later progressed to Graves' ophthalmopathy. CDR3 sequence (DNA): TGCGCCAGCAGAGTGACTCCTCCCGAGACCCAGTACTTC. Its translation: CASRVTPPETQYF.